This T cell receptor (beta chain) was identified during a study of shared clonotypes between healthy human individuals. Findings and caveats of the study: Sharing across a few donors was seen in 5% to 5.5% of naive CD4 clonotypes. Generation probabilities were higher for clonotypes shared across all four sorted-subset donors than for unshared ones.

Trimming left V 5 bases short and J 6 bases short, with 6 bases between. The CDR3 spans 11 residues. From germline, CDR1 is MNHEY and CDR2 SMNVEV (reference sequence). Naive-designated CD8 cells lacked CD45RO, were positively enriched for CCR7, and omitted terminally differentiated effector memory CD45RA+ cells. Notes on this clone: The antigen is undetermined. Other DNA sequences of this sample code for an identical CDR3.

Running of the assay took place at deep level. Libraries were prepared by immunoSEQ multiplex PCR; TCRdb keeps only in-frame clonotypes and omits some of them. The sample lists about 820,000 clones, around 92% occurring once. This clonotype was sampled from a man younger than 40 in good health. The source material was naive CD8+ T cells sorted from blood. The chain carries TRBV27 and TRBJ2-3; TRBD2 is a possible D gene (6 bases). Here the CDR3 DNA reads TGTGCCAGCAGTGGGGGGGATACGCAGTATTTT. Translated, it gives CASSGGDTQYF.